The source of this TCR beta chain is a study of shared clonotypes between healthy human individuals. Assay used: immunoSEQ multiplex PCR; TCRdb lists only in-frame clones, some missing. The profile shows 520,000 or so clones, around 74% of them singletons. In regard to this clone: The antigen remains unidentified.

Study-wide findings and caveats: Sampling used blood alone; tissue repertoires probably differ.

CDR1 and CDR2 from the germline V gene are SQVTM and ANQGSEA. V gave up 6 bases and J gave up 4 bases, with 16 bases separating them. The CDR3 loop spans 14 amino acids. Material for sequencing was PBMCs. The chain joins TRBV29-1 to TRBJ2-1; the D is unclear. This clonotype was obtained from a middle-aged woman in good health. Some clones in this sample may be carry-over from other donors' samples. DNA of the CDR3: TGCAGCGTAACTACACGCCAACCTTACAATGAGCAGTTCTTC. This translates into CSVTTRQPYNEQFF.